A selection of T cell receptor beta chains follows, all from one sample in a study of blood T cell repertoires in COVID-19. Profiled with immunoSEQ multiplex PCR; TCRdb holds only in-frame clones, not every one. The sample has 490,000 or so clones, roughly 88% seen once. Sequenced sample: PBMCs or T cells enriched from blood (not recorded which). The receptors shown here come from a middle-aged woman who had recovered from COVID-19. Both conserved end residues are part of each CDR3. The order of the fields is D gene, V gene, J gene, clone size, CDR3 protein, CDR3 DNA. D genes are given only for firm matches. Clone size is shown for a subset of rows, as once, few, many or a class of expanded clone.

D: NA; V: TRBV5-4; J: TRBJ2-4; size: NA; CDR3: CASSLDAVVAKNIQYF; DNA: TGTGCCAGCAGCTTGGACGCCGTAGTAGCCAAAAACATTCAGTACTTC
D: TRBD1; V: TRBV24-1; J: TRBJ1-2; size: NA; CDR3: CATSDRGGSGGYTF; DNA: TGTGCCACCAGTGACCGAGGGGGCTCGGGTGGCTACACCTTC
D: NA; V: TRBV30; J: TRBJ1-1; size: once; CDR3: CAWDGQWNTEAFF; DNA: TGTGCCTGGGATGGACAGTGGAACACTGAAGCTTTCTTT
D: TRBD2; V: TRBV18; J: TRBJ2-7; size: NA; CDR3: CASSPGAAGNYEQYF; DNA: TGTGCCAGCTCACCGGGCGCAGCGGGAAACTACGAGCAGTACTTC
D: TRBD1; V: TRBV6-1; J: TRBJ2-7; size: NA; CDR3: CASREMGRQGTIFEQYF; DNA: TGTGCCAGCAGGGAAATGGGGCGACAGGGAACCATTTTCGAGCAGTACTTC
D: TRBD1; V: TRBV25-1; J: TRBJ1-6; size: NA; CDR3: CASRQTGFNSPLHF; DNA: TGTGCCAGCAGGCAGACAGGGTTTAATTCACCCCTCCACTTT
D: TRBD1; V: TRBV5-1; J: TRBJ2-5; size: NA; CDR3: CASSLRTGTQETQYF; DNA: TGCGCCAGCAGCCTTCGGACAGGGACCCAAGAGACCCAGTACTTC
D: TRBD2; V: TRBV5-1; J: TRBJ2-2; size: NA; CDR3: CASSPPGLAGVVGRTGELFF; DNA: TGCGCCAGCAGCCCACCGGGACTAGCGGGAGTAGTGGGGCGGACCGGGGAGCTGTTTTTT
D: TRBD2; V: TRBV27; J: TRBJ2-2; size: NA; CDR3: CASSTRTSGSGGELFF; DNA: TGTGCCAGCAGTACCCGGACTAGCGGGAGTGGCGGGGAGCTGTTTTTT
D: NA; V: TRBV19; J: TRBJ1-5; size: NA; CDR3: CASSIDDTGTNQPQHF; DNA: TGTGCCAGTAGTATAGACGACACAGGCACCAATCAGCCCCAGCATTTT
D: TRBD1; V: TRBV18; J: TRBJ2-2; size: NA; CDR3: CASSQGALGTGELFF; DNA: TGTGCCAGCTCACAGGGGGCGCTTGGTACCGGGGAGCTGTTTTTT
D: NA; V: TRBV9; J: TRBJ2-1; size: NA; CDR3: CASSPPGGGEQFF; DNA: TGTGCCAGCAGCCCCCCCGGCGGAGGGGAGCAGTTCTTC
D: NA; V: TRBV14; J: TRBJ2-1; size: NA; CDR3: CASSQEVSSSYNEQFF; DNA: TGTGCCAGCAGCCAAGAGGTCTCGAGCTCCTACAATGAGCAGTTCTTC
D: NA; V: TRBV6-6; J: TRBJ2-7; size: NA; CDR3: CASSSGVTAYEQYF; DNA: TGTGCCAGCAGTTCCGGGGTAACTGCCTACGAGCAGTACTTC
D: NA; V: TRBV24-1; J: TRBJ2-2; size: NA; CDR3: CATSDLDRRMNTGELFF; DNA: TGTGCCACCAGTGATTTGGACAGGAGGATGAACACCGGGGAGCTGTTTTTT
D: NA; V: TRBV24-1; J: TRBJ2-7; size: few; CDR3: CATSGKTGSGSYEQYF; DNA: TGTGCCACCAGTGGCAAAACAGGGTCTGGCTCCTACGAGCAGTACTTC
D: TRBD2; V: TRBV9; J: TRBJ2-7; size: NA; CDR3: CASSVFGRAGNEQYF; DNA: TGTGCCAGCAGCGTGTTCGGGAGGGCGGGTAACGAGCAGTACTTC
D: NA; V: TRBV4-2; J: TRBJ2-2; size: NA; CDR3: CASSRFLSGSGELFF; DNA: TGTGCCAGCAGCCGGTTTCTTTCAGGGTCCGGGGAGCTGTTTTTT
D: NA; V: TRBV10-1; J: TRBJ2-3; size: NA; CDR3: CASSSPRLGTDTQYF; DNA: TGCGCCAGCAGCTCGCCTCGACTCGGCACAGATACGCAGTATTTT
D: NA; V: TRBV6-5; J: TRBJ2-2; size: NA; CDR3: CASSPPATNTGELFF; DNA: TGTGCCAGCAGCCCACCAGCGACTAACACCGGGGAGCTGTTTTTT
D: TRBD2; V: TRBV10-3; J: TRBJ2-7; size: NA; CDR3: CAISPGREGMYEQYF; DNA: TGTGCCATCAGTCCCGGGCGGGAGGGAATGTACGAGCAGTACTTC
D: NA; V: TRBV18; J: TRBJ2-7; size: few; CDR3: CASSNGESYEQYF; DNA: TGTGCCAGCTCTAACGGAGAGTCCTACGAGCAGTACTTC
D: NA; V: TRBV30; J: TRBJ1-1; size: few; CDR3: CAWSVAWGGEAFF; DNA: TGTGCCTGGAGTGTCGCCTGGGGAGGTGAAGCTTTCTTT
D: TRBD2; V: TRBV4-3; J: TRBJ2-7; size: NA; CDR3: CASSQASGGRYEQYF; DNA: TGCGCCAGCAGCCAAGCTAGCGGGGGGCGCTACGAGCAGTACTTC
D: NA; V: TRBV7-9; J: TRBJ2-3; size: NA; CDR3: CASSVSGSTDTQYF; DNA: TGTGCCAGCAGCGTCAGCGGAAGCACAGATACGCAGTATTTT
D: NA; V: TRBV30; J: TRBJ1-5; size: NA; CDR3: CAWTGNSNQPQHF; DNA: TGTGCCTGGACAGGGAATAGCAATCAGCCCCAGCATTTT
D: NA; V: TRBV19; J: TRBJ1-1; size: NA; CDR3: CASSRTALPSNTEAFF; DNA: TGTGCCAGTAGTAGGACAGCCCTCCCTTCAAACACTGAAGCTTTCTTT
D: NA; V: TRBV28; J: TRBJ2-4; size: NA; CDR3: CASSSPSQINIQYF; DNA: TGTGCCAGCAGTTCGCCTTCACAGATAAACATTCAGTACTTC
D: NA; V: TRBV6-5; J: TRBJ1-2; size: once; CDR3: CASSSGWLNYGYTF; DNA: TGTGCCAGCAGTTCAGGGTGGCTGAACTATGGCTACACCTTC
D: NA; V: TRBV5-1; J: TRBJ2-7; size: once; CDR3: CASSHTDTYEQYF; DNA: TGCGCCAGCAGCCACACAGATACTTACGAGCAGTACTTC
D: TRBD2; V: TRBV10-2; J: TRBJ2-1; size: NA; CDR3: CASREYAGEGNEQFF; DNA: TGCGCCAGCAGAGAATACGCGGGAGAAGGGAATGAGCAGTTCTTC
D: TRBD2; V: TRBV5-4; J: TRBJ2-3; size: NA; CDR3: CASSPKEPGLAGGTDTQYF; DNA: TGTGCCAGCAGCCCCAAAGAGCCGGGACTAGCGGGAGGGACAGATACGCAGTATTTT
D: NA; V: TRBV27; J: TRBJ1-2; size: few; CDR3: CASSLLSGGNYGYTF; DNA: TGTGCCAGCAGTCTATTAAGCGGGGGGAACTATGGCTACACCTTC
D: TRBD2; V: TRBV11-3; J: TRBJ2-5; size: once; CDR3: CASTTRGRGQTQYF; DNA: TGTGCCAGCACAACGCGGGGGAGGGGACAGACCCAGTACTTC
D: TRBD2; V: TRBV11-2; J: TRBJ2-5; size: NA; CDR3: CASSPRLAGGQETQYF; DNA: TGTGCCAGCAGCCCCAGACTAGCGGGAGGGCAGGAGACCCAGTACTTC
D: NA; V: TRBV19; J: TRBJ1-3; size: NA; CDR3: CASTRVGGSSGNTIYF; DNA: TGTGCCAGCACCAGAGTCGGGGGTTCTTCTGGAAACACCATATATTTT
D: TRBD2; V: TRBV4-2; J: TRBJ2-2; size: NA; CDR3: CASSHPQLAGNTGELFF; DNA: TGTGCCAGCAGCCACCCCCAGCTAGCGGGAAACACCGGGGAGCTGTTTTTT
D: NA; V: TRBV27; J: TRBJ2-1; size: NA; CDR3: CASRQDGAYNEQFF; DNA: TGTGCCAGCAGACAGGACGGCGCCTACAATGAGCAGTTCTTC
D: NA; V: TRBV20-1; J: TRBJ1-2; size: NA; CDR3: CSASQGYTF; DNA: TGCAGTGCTAGTCAGGGCTACACCTTC
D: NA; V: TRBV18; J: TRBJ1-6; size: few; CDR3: CASSPSPPSGNSPLHF; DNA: TGTGCCAGCTCACCTTCCCCCCCCTCGGGAAATTCACCCCTCCACTTT
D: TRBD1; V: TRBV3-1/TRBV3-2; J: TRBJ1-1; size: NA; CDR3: CASSQIQGESEAFF; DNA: TGTGCCAGCAGCCAAATACAGGGGGAATCCGAAGCTTTCTTT
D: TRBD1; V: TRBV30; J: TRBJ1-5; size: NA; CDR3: CAWSQTGTGDQPQHF; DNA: TGTGCCTGGTCCCAGACCGGGACAGGGGATCAGCCCCAGCATTTT
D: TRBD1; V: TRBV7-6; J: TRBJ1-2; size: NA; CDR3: CASSLDHGQGEYTF; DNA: TGTGCCAGCAGCTTAGACCATGGACAGGGGGAGTACACCTTC